The clone carrying this T cell receptor beta chain was picked up a small number of times. What it recognizes is unknown. This specimen belongs to a study of cytomegalovirus exposure and HLA in healthy donors. Trimming took 5 bases from V and 1 from J, leaving 12 bases between them. Germline loops: CDR1 SEHNR, CDR2 FQNEAQ (reference sequence). The CDR3 has 15 amino acids. This PCR relied on a set of 60 Vbeta primers and 13 Jbeta primers. Generated by immunoSEQ multiplex PCR, the TCRdb table keeps only in-frame clones and is missing some. The profile shows about 82,000 clones, roughly four fifths of them singletons. Broader study findings: On later analysis, the bulk of CMV-associated TCR beta chains appeared to be HLA-restricted.

Sequences were obtained from PBMCs. The gene calls are TRBV7-9 and TRBJ2-1; maybe TRBD1 (6 bases). This receptor was taken from a woman aged 45-65 years in good health and CMV-seropositive. CDR3 nucleotide sequence: TGTGCCAGCAGCGTATTACAGGGTTCCTACAATGAGCAGTTCTTC. As protein: CASSVLQGSYNEQFF.